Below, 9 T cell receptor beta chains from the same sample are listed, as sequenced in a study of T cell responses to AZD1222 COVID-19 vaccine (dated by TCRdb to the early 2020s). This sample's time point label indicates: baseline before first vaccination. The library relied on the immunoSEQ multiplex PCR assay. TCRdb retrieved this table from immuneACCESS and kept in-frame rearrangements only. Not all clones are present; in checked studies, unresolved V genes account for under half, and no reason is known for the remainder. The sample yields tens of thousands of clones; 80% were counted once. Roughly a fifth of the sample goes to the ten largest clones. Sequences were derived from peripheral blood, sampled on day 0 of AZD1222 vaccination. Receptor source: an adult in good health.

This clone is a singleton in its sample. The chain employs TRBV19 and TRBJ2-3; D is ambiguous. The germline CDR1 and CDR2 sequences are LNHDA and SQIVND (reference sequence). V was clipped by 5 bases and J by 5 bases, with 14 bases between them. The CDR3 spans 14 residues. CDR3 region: CASSQWAQVDTQYF. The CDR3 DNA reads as TGTGCCAGTAGTCAGTGGGCTCAGGTAGATACGCAGTATTTT.

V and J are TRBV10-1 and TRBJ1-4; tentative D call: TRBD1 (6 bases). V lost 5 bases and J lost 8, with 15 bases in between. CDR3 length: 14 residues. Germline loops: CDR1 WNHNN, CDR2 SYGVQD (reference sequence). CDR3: CASSSRQVGEKLFF. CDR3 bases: TGCGCCAGCAGTTCCCGACAGGTCGGGGAAAAACTGTTTTTT.

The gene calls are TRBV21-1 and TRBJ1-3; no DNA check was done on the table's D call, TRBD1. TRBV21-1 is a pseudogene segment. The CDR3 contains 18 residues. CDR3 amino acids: CASSTCSGQGPSGNTIYF. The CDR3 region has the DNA TGTGCCAGCAGCACGTGCTCTGGACAGGGTCCCTCTGGAAACACCATATATTTT.

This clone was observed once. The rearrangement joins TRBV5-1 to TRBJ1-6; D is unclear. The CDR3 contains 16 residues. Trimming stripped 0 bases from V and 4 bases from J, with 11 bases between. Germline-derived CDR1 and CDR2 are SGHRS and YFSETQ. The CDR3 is CASSLAGSRYNSPLHF. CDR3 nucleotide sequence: TGCGCCAGCAGCTTGGCCGGCAGCCGTTATAATTCACCCCTCCACTTT.

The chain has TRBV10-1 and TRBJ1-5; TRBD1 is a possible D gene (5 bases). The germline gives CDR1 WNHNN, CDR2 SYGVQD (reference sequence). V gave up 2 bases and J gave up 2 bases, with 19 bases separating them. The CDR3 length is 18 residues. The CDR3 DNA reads TGCGCCAGCAGTGAGAAGGGACCGGTAGAAGGACGCAATCAGCCCCAGCATTTT. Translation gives CASSEKGPVEGRNQPQHF.

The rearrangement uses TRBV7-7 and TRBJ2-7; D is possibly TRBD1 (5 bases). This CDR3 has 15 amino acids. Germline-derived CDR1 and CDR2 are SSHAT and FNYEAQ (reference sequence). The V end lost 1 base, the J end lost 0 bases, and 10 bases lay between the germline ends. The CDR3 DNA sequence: TGTGCCAGCAGCTTAGGACTCGACAGCTCCTACGAGCAGTACTTC. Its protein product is CASSLGLDSSYEQYF.

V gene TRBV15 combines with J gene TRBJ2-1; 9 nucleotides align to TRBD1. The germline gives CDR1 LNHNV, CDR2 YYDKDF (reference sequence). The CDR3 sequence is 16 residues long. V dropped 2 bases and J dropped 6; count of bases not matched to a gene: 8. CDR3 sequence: CATSRTGTGTTNEQFF. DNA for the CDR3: TGTGCCACCAGCAGAACCGGGACAGGGACGACCAATGAGCAGTTCTTC.

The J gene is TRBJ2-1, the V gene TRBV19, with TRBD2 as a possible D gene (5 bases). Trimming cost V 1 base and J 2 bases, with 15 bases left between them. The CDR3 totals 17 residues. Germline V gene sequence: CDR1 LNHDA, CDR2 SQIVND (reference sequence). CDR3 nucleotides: TGTGCCAGTAGTATAGGCCCACTAGATCCAACCTACAATGAGCAGTTCTTC. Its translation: CASSIGPLDPTYNEQFF. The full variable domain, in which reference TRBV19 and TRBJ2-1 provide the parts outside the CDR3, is DGGITQSPKYLFRKEGQNVTLSCEQNLNHDAMYWYRQDPGQGLRLIYYSQIVNDFQKGDIAEGYSVSREKKESFPLTVTSAQKNPTAFYLCASSIGPLDPTYNEQFFGPGTRLTVL.

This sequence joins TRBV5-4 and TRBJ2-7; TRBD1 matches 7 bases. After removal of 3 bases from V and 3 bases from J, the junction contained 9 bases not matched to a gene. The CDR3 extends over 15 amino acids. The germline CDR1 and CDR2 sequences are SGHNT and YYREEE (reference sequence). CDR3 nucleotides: TGTGCCAGCAGCTCTATTGACAGGGCCCGCTACGAGCAGTACTTC. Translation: CASSSIDRARYEQYF. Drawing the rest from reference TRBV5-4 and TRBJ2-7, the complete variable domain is ETGVTQSPTHLIKTRGQQVTLRCSSQSGHNTVSWYQQALGQGPQFIFQYYREEENGRGNFPPRFSGLQFPNYSSELNVNALELDDSALYLCASSSIDRARYEQYFGPGTRLTVT.